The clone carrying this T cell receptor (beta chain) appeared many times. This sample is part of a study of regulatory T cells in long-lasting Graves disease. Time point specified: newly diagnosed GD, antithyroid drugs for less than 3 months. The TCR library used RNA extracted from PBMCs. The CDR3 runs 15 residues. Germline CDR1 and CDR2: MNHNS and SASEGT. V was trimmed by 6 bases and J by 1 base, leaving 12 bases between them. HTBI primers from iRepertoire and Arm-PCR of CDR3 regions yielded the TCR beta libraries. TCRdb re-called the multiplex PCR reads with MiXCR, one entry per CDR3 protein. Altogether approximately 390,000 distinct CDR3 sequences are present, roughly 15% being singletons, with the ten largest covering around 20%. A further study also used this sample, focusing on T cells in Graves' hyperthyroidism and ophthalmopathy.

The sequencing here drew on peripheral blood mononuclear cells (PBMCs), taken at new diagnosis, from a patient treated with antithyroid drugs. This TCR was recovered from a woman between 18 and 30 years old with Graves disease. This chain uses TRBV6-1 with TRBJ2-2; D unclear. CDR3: CASRIDGLNTGELFF. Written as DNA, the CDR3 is TGTGCCAGCAGAATCGACGGCCTGAACACCGGGGAGCTGTTTTTT.